The rows below give T cell receptor beta chains drawn from one sample of a study of blood T cell repertoires in COVID-19. Some clones are missing from TCRdb's copy, which holds only in-frame ones; the method was immunoSEQ multiplex PCR. The data contain a few hundred thousand clones, around 85% of them singletons. Sequences were obtained from peripheral blood. The source is a human donor with COVID-19, enrolled during active disease. The donor label of this sample is uncertain. Both conserved end residues are part of each CDR3.

J gene: TRBJ1-2
V gene: TRBV25-1
CDR3 protein: CASSARGVNYGYTF

J gene: TRBJ1-3
V gene: TRBV6-5
CDR3 protein: CASSRTGGNTIYF

J gene: TRBJ2-7
V gene: TRBV6-5
CDR3 protein: CASKRVGSEQYF

J gene: TRBJ1-2
V gene: TRBV5-1
CDR3 protein: CASSPNQNYGYTF

J gene: TRBJ1-6
V gene: TRBV30
CDR3 protein: CACPPRRQTHSPLHF

J gene: TRBJ1-2
V gene: TRBV5-5
CDR3 protein: CASSLPPLAAYGYTF

J gene: TRBJ2-1
V gene: TRBV12-1
CDR3 protein: CASSLEGQALSVGRNEQFF

J gene: TRBJ1-4
V gene: TRBV28
CDR3 protein: CASSWGGTNEKLFF

J gene: TRBJ1-1
V gene: TRBV7-8
CDR3 protein: CASSRQLGRRDTEAFF

J gene: TRBJ1-3
V gene: TRBV3-1/TRBV3-2
CDR3 protein: CASSPGYSGNTIYF

J gene: TRBJ1-2
V gene: TRBV6-5
CDR3 protein: CASSYSHGNYGYTF

J gene: TRBJ2-2
V gene: TRBV5-1
CDR3 protein: CASSQSTGGPSGELFF

J gene: TRBJ1-2
V gene: TRBV28
CDR3 protein: CASSLPIDSYGYTF

J gene: TRBJ2-3
V gene: TRBV5-6
CDR3 protein: CASSSGQHTDTQYF

J gene: TRBJ2-1
V gene: TRBV5-1
CDR3 protein: CASSASGRRTSSYNEQFF

J gene: TRBJ1-2
V gene: TRBV28
CDR3 protein: CASSLSRQGGELNYGYTF

J gene: TRBJ1-1
V gene: TRBV7-9
CDR3 protein: CASSLGGGNTEAFF

J gene: TRBJ1-6
V gene: TRBV19
CDR3 protein: CASSTAGPSSPLHF

J gene: TRBJ2-3
V gene: TRBV18
CDR3 protein: CASSPAGGSDTQYF

J gene: TRBJ2-2
V gene: TRBV30
CDR3 protein: CAWNRGLDTGELFF

J gene: TRBJ2-1
V gene: TRBV11-3
CDR3 protein: CASSLEQGTYNEQFF

J gene: TRBJ2-2
V gene: TRBV10-3
CDR3 protein: CAISDLLRPGELFF

J gene: TRBJ1-6
V gene: TRBV12-3/TRBV12-4
CDR3 protein: CASSLREVSPLHF

J gene: TRBJ1-6
V gene: TRBV28
CDR3 protein: CASKDRGLHNSPLHF

J gene: TRBJ1-6
V gene: TRBV15
CDR3 protein: CATSRDPGTGDSPLHF

J gene: TRBJ1-1
V gene: TRBV19
CDR3 protein: CASRKEQGGTEAFF

J gene: TRBJ2-7
V gene: TRBV5-1
CDR3 protein: CASSLRVSYEQYF